This T cell receptor (beta chain) is from a study of control samples from healthy donors and cancer patients. This CDR3 region has 12 residues. Trimming pared 4 bases from V and 5 bases from J, leaving 8 bases between. Germline CDR1 MNHEY, CDR2 SVGAGI. Clones were sequenced by immunoSEQ multiplex PCR, and TCRdb holds only the in-frame ones, with some missing. This table holds under 95,000 clones, over 65% found once. The source material was blood. The chain carries TRBV6-5 and TRBJ2-5, with D possibly matching TRBD2 (6 bases). This sequence originates from a man in his fifties or sixties in good health. The CDR3 DNA follows: TGTGCCAGCAGTTCCGGGACTGAGACCCAGTACTTC. This gives the protein CASSSGTETQYF.